Reported below is one T cell receptor (beta chain). This sample was taken from a study of control samples from healthy donors and cancer patients. This CDR3 spans 15 amino acids. Germline-derived CDR1 and CDR2 are LGHNA and YSLEER. Losses at the gene ends were 3 bases for V and 3 bases for J; bases not matched to a gene: 6. Repertoires were generated with immunoSEQ multiplex PCR, while TCRdb's copy carries only in-frame clones and drops some. In the table there are about 180,000 clones, 90% of which are singletons. V is TRBV4-3 and J is TRBJ2-7; 9 bases align to TRBD1. This clonotype was obtained from a woman in her 50s in good health. Sequencing input: blood. CDR3 coding DNA: TGCGCCAGCAGCCAGGCCGGGACAGGGTACTACGAGCAGTACTTC. Protein product: CASSQAGTGYYEQYF.